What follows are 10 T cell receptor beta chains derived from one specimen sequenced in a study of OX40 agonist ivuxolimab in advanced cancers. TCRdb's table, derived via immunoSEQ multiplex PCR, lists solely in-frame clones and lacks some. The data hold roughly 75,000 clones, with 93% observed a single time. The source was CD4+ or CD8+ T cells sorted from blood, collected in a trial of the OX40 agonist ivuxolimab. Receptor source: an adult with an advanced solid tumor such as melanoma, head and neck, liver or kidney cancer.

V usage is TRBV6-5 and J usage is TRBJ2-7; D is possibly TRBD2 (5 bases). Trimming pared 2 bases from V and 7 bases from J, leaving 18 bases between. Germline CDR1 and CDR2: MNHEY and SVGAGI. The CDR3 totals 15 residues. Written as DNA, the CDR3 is TGTGCCAGCAGTTACGGCGGGCTAGAGTCGGATGAGCAGTACTTC. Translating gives CASSYGGLESDEQYF.

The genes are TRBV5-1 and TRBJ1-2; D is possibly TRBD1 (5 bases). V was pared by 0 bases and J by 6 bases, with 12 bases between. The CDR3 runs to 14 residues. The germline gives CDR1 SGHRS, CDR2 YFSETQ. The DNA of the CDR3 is TGCGCCAGCAGCTTGGCCCCCAGGGCCAATGGCTACACCTTC. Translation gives CASSLAPRANGYTF.

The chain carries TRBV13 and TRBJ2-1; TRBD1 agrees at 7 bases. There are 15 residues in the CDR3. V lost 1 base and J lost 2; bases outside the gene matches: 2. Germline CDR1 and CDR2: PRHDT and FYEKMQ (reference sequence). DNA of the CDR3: TGTGCCAGCAGCTTAGAAGGGGGCACCTACAATGAGCAGTTCTTC. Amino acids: CASSLEGGTYNEQFF.

In DNA form, the CDR3 reads TGTGCCAGCAGCGTAGGGTTTGCAACTAATGAAAAACTGTTTTTT. This encodes CASSVGFATNEKLFF. The gene calls are TRBV9 and TRBJ1-4; D call uncertain. The CDR3 is 15 residues long. Germline values: CDR1 SGDLS, CDR2 YYNGEE. Trimming left V 0 bases short and J 0 bases short, with 6 bases between.

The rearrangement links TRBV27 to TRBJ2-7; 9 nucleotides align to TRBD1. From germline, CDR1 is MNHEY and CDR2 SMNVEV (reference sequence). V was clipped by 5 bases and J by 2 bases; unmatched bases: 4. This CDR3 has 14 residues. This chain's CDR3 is CASSVRTGAYEQYF. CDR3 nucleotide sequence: TGTGCCAGCAGTGTAAGGACAGGGGCCTACGAGCAGTACTTC.

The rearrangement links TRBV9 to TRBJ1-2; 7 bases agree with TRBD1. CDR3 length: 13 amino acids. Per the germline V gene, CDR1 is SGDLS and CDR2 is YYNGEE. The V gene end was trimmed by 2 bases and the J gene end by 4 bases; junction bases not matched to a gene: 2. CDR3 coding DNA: TGTGCCAGCAGCGTGACAGGGATCTATGGCTACACCTTC. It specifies CASSVTGIYGYTF.

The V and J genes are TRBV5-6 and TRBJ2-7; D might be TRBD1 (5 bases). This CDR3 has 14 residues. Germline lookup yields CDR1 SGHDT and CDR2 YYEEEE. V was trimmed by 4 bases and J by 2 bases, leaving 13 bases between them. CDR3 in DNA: TGTGCCAGCAGCCCGACAGTGGGGACCTACGAGCAGTACTTC. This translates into CASSPTVGTYEQYF. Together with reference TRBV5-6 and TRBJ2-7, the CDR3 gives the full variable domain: DAGVTQSPTHLIKTRGQQVTLRCSPKSGHDTVSWYQQALGQGPQFIFQYYEEEERQRGNFPDRFSGHQFPNYSSELNVNALLLGDSALYLCASSPTVGTYEQYFGPGTRLTVT.

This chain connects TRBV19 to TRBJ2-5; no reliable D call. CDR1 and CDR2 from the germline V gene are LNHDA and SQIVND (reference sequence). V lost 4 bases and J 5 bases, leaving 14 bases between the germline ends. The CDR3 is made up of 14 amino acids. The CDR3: CASSKVGDVETQYF. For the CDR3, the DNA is TGTGCCAGTAGTAAGGTTGGGGATGTGGAGACCCAGTACTTC.

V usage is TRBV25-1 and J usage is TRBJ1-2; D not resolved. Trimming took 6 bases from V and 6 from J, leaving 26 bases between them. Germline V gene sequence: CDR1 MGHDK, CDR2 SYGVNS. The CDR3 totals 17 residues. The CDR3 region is CASRDPTLGYGQDGYTF. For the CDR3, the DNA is TGTGCCAGCAGAGACCCCACCCTCGGATACGGTCAAGATGGCTACACCTTC.

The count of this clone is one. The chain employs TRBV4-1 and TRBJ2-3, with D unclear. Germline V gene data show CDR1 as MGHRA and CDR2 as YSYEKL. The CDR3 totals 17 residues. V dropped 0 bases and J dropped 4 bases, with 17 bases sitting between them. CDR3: CASSQEAKGIGADTQYF. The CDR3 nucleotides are TGCGCCAGCAGCCAAGAGGCCAAAGGGATAGGAGCAGATACGCAGTATTTT.